Following are 30 T cell receptor beta chains from one sample sequenced in a study of blood T cell repertoires in COVID-19. Libraries were prepared by immunoSEQ multiplex PCR; TCRdb keeps only in-frame clonotypes and omits some of them. Here the sample spans around 100,000 clones, 74% being singletons. Sequenced input: peripheral blood. The receptors originated from an older man with COVID-19, enrolled during active disease.

J is TRBJ2-3 and V is TRBV7-2, with TRBD2 matching 16 bases. The CDR3 contains 16 residues. V lost 5 bases and J lost 6; bases outside the gene matches: 5. Germline-derived CDR1 and CDR2 are SGHTA and FQGNSA. CDR3 loop: CASSLGLAGGPDTQYF. The CDR3 region has the DNA TGTGCCAGCAGCCTGGGACTAGCGGGAGGGCCGGATACGCAGTATTTT. Filled out from reference TRBV7-2 and TRBJ2-3, the complete variable domain reads GAGVSQSPSNKVTEKGKDVELRCDPISGHTALYWYRQSLGQGLEFLIYFQGNSAPDKSGLPSDRFSAERTGGSVSTLTIQRTQQEDSAVYLCASSLGLAGGPDTQYFGPGTRLTVL.

This clone occurred a few times. The chain has TRBV14 and TRBJ2-1; D is undetermined. The CDR3 consists of 14 residues. CDR1 and CDR2 from the germline V gene are SGHDN and FVKESK. V was clipped by 0 bases and J by 6 bases, with 9 bases between them. The CDR3 spells CASSQDWSSNEQFF. CDR3 nucleotide sequence: TGTGCCAGCAGCCAAGATTGGAGTTCCAATGAGCAGTTCTTC.

This clone was detected only a few times. The rearrangement uses TRBV29-1 and TRBJ2-1; 12 nucleotides agree with TRBD2. Germline assignment: CDR1 SQVTM and CDR2 ANQGSEA. V lost 7 bases, J lost 3 bases, and 4 bases stayed unmatched. The CDR3 contains 14 residues. CDR3 amino acids: CSAATSGGYNEQFF. In DNA, the CDR3 is TGCAGCGCTGCGACTAGCGGGGGCTACAATGAGCAGTTCTTC.

The chain employs TRBV2 and TRBJ2-7; TRBD1 is a possible D gene (6 bases). Trimming removed 7 bases from V and 1 base from J, with 14 bases in between. CDR3 size: 14 residues. Looked up from germline, CDR1 is SNHLY and CDR2 is FYNNEI. For the CDR3, the DNA is TGTGCCAGCAATCGGGACATGCATTCCTACGAGCAGTACTTC. Translated, it gives CASNRDMHSYEQYF.

The genes are TRBV6-5 and TRBJ2-2, with 10 bases aligning to TRBD1. Germline CDR1 reads MNHEY; CDR2 reads SVGAGI. The CDR3 consists of 15 residues. The V gene end was trimmed by 6 bases and the J gene end by 2 bases; junction bases not matched to a gene: 3. The CDR3 DNA follows: TGTGCCAGCAGGGGACAGGGGTCTAACACCGGGGAGCTGTTTTTT. Residues: CASRGQGSNTGELFF.

The rearrangement uses TRBV28 and TRBJ2-1; 9 bases map to TRBD2. Germline V gene sequence: CDR1 MDHEN, CDR2 SYDVKM. V lost 5 bases to trimming and J lost 9 bases; unmatched junction nucleotides: 11. This CDR3 has 15 amino acids. CDR3 in amino acids: CASSQLRAGGGEQFF. The CDR3 DNA follows: TGTGCCAGCAGTCAACTTAGAGCGGGAGGAGGTGAGCAGTTCTTC.

This clone was seen a few times. This chain uses TRBV5-5 with TRBJ2-5; weak D call: TRBD2 (6 bases). The length of the CDR3 is 14 residues. Germline values: CDR1 SGHKS, CDR2 YYEKEE (reference sequence). Trimming took 3 bases from V and 2 from J, leaving 11 bases between them. This CDR3 reads CASSSRGSQETQYF. The CDR3 coding sequence is TGTGCCAGCAGCTCCCGGGGGTCACAAGAGACCCAGTACTTC.

This clone occurred a few times. The chain employs TRBV10-3 and TRBJ2-3; 9 bases line up with TRBD2. The CDR3 covers 17 residues. The V gene's germline CDR1 is ENHRY and CDR2 SYGVKD. The ends lost 0 bases at V and 6 bases at J; junction bases unmatched: 10. CDR3 residues: CAISESKGAGGPDTQYF. CDR3 nucleotides: TGTGCCATCAGTGAGTCGAAGGGCGCGGGAGGGCCGGATACGCAGTATTTT.

This clone was recorded a few times. The V call is TRBV30, the J call TRBJ2-3; D call uncertain. The CDR3 consists of 12 residues. Germline V gene data show CDR1 as GTSNPN and CDR2 as SVGIG (reference sequence). Between the trimmed V and J ends, which lost 7 bases and 2 bases, there was a span of 10 bases. The CDR3 DNA reads as TGTGCCTTAAGCGTAGACACAGATACGCAGTATTTT. Translated, it gives CALSVDTDTQYF.

The chain uses TRBV28 and TRBJ2-3, with D maybe TRBD1 (5 bases). The CDR3 spans 14 residues. The germline V gene encodes CDR1 MDHEN and CDR2 SYDVKM. Trimming took off 2 bases at V and 4 bases at J, with 10 bases between the two ends. The CDR3 reads CASSLGAAADTQYF. As DNA, the CDR3 is TGTGCCAGCAGTTTAGGGGCGGCGGCAGATACGCAGTATTTT. The entire variable domain, with the rest obtained from reference TRBV28 and TRBJ2-3, is as follows: DVKVTQSSRYLVKRTGEKVFLECVQDMDHENMFWYRQDPGLGLRLIYFSYDVKMKEKGDIPEGYSVSREKKERFSLILESASTNQTSMYLCASSLGAAADTQYFGPGTRLTVL.

The chain recombines TRBV24-1 with TRBJ1-1; D is unclear. Trimming took off 2 bases at V and 7 bases at J, with 13 bases between the two ends. The germline V gene encodes CDR1 KGHDR and CDR2 SFDVKD. The CDR3 contains 14 residues. The CDR3 is CATSDSRTKGEAFF. CDR3 sequence (DNA): TGTGCCACCAGTGATTCCCGAACTAAAGGTGAAGCTTTCTTT.

The V call is TRBV30, the J call TRBJ2-7; D gene ambiguous. V shed 1 base and J shed 4 bases, with 5 bases lying between them. The CDR3 runs 11 residues. Looked up from germline, CDR1 is GTSNPN and CDR2 is SVGIG (reference sequence). The CDR3 nucleotides read TGTGCCTGGAGTGGAGTTTACGAGCAGTACTTC. Translation: CAWSGVYEQYF.

This clone was seen more than once but under ten times. This chain joins TRBV6-5 and TRBJ1-1, with 7 bases identical to TRBD1. CDR3 length equals 14 residues. With V trimmed by 5 bases and J by 0 bases, 3 bases remained unmatched. From germline, CDR1 is MNHEY and CDR2 SVGAGI. CDR3 sequence (DNA): TGTGCCAGCAGTCACAGGGGCATGAACACTGAAGCTTTCTTT. Encoded protein: CASSHRGMNTEAFF.

V is TRBV6-2 or TRBV6-3 and J is TRBJ2-5, with D maybe TRBD1 (6 bases). Germline CDR1 MNHEY, CDR2 SVGEGT. There are 16 residues in the CDR3. V was clipped by 0 bases and J by 1 base, with 12 bases between them. The DNA for the CDR3 is TGTGCCAGCAGTTACTCGATGTCGGACAGCCAAGAGACCCAGTACTTC. It is translated as CASSYSMSDSQETQYF.

The V gene is TRBV7-9, the J gene TRBJ2-7; 8 nucleotides match TRBD1. The length of the CDR3 is 14 residues. V lost 5 bases to trimming and J lost 5 bases; unmatched junction nucleotides: 8. CDR1 and CDR2 from the germline V gene are SEHNR and FQNEAQ (reference sequence). The DNA for the CDR3 is TGTGCCAGCAGCCTTGACAGGGGTGTGAACGAGCAGTACTTC. Protein product: CASSLDRGVNEQYF.

The V call is TRBV19, the J call TRBJ2-1, with 10 bases matching TRBD1. There are 16 residues in the CDR3. The V gene's germline CDR1 is LNHDA and CDR2 SQIVND (reference sequence). Germline trimming cut 5 bases from V and 8 bases from J; bases unmatched to any gene: 12. CDR3 in DNA: TGTGCCAGTAGTCCACCATCCGGGACAGGGGACGATGAGCAGTTCTTC. Protein product: CASSPPSGTGDDEQFF.

This chain uses TRBV4-3 with TRBJ1-3; TRBD1 is a possible D gene (5 bases). The CDR3 spans 16 residues. V was clipped by 1 base and J by 6 bases, with 16 bases between them. Germline V CDR1 and CDR2: LGHNA, YSLEER. The chain's CDR3 is CASSQGPAGKQNTIYF. The CDR3 region has the DNA TGCGCCAGCAGCCAAGGCCCGGCAGGGAAGCAAAACACCATATATTTT.

V usage is TRBV4-3 and J usage is TRBJ2-7; D remains ambiguous. V lost 0 bases, J lost 9 bases, and 18 bases lay in between. The CDR3 sequence is 15 residues long. The germline V gene encodes CDR1 LGHNA and CDR2 YSLEER. Here the CDR3 DNA reads TGCGCCAGCAGCCAAGATTTTATGGCAGTTTGGAGGCAGTACTTC. Translated: CASSQDFMAVWRQYF.

This clone turned up a few times. The rearrangement links TRBV7-2 to TRBJ2-2, with a tentative D call TRBD2 (5 bases). Trimming pared 1 base from V and 2 bases from J, leaving 8 bases between. The CDR3 has 15 residues. Per the germline V gene, CDR1 is SGHTA and CDR2 is FQGNSA. This chain's CDR3 is CASSLGLLNTGELFF. The CDR3, as DNA: TGTGCCAGCAGCTTAGGACTACTAAACACCGGGGAGCTGTTTTTT.

This sequence joins TRBV2 and TRBJ2-4; D may be TRBD2 (5 bases). From germline, CDR1 is SNHLY and CDR2 FYNNEI. Between the trimmed V and J ends, which lost 7 bases and 6 bases, there was a span of 10 bases. The CDR3 spans 12 residues. The CDR3 DNA is TGTGCCAGCAATCAGCGGTTAAACATTCAGTACTTC. Its protein is CASNQRLNIQYF. The full variable domain, completed using reference TRBV2 and TRBJ2-4, is EPEVTQTPSHQVTQMGQEVILRCVPISNHLYFYWYRQILGQKVEFLVSFYNNEISEKSEIFDDQFSVERPDGSNFTLKIRSTKLEDSAMYFCASNQRLNIQYFGAGTRLSVL.

This chain uses TRBV7-9 with TRBJ2-3, with 9 bases aligning to TRBD2. Trimming took 8 bases from V and 0 from J; bases not matched to a gene: 12. The CDR3 totals 17 residues. The germline V gene has CDR1 SEHNR and CDR2 FQNEAQ (reference sequence). This chain's CDR3 is CASRSGSAFTSTDTQYF. The CDR3, as DNA: TGTGCCAGCCGTAGCGGGAGTGCCTTCACTAGCACAGATACGCAGTATTTT.

The chain carries TRBV7-9 and TRBJ1-3; TRBD1 matches at 7 bases. In germline, CDR1 is SEHNR, CDR2 FQNEAQ (reference sequence). The V segment lost 6 bases and the J segment 4 bases; nucleotides outside the gene matches: 15. This CDR3 is 17 amino acids long. CDR3 region: CASRRGSGTVRGNTIYF. CDR3 DNA sequence: TGTGCCAGCAGAAGGGGATCCGGGACAGTAAGAGGAAACACCATATATTTT.

The genes are TRBV15 and TRBJ1-1; a weak D match, TRBD1 (5 bases). This CDR3 spans 16 amino acids. In germline, CDR1 is LNHNV, CDR2 YYDKDF (reference sequence). V was cut by 0 bases and J by 4 bases, with 15 bases left in between. The CDR3: CATSRDLGGEGTEAFF. The CDR3 region has the DNA TGTGCCACCAGCAGAGATTTGGGAGGGGAGGGCACTGAAGCTTTCTTT.

V and J are TRBV19 and TRBJ1-2; tentatively, D is TRBD1 (5 bases). V lost 5 bases to trimming and J lost 8 bases, with 24 bases between them. This CDR3 region has 16 residues. Germline CDR1 and CDR2: LNHDA and SQIVND (reference sequence). CDR3 amino acids: CASSGGQGRGGRGYTF. Written as DNA, the CDR3 is TGTGCCAGTAGTGGCGGACAAGGGAGGGGCGGACGCGGCTACACCTTC.

As regards this clone: A much larger clone is a single base away; this may be a read error. The rearrangement links TRBV28 to TRBJ1-2; possible D gene TRBD1, 6 bases. The CDR3 loop spans 13 amino acids. Per germline, CDR1 MDHEN and CDR2 SYDVKM. The CDR3 region is CVSSLGGAFGYTF. CDR3 coding DNA: TGTGTCAGCAGTTTGGGGGGGGCGTTTGGCTACACCTTC.

The chain employs TRBV10-3 and TRBJ1-1; 7 bases align to TRBD1. Per germline, CDR1 ENHRY and CDR2 SYGVKD. V shed 3 bases, J shed 0 bases, and the junction held 1 base outside the gene matches. CDR3 length equals 14 residues. DNA of the CDR3: TGTGCCATCAGTGACAGGGGGGTGAACACTGAAGCTTTCTTT. This gives the protein CAISDRGVNTEAFF.

The chain combines TRBV15 with TRBJ1-5; possibly TRBD1 for D (5 bases). V was pared by 3 bases and J by 7 bases, with 19 bases between. This CDR3 region has 16 residues. From germline, CDR1 is LNHNV and CDR2 YYDKDF (reference sequence). The CDR3 spells CATSSDSGLEGQPQHF. The CDR3 coding sequence is TGTGCCACCAGCAGCGACTCTGGTTTGGAGGGGCAGCCCCAGCATTTT.

The chain couples TRBV14 to TRBJ1-6, with D perhaps TRBD1 (5 bases). Germline CDR1 is SGHDN and CDR2 is FVKESK. Trimming left V 6 bases short and J 7 bases short, with 16 bases between. The CDR3 extends over 15 amino acids. The CDR3 loop is CASSHDAGGNSPLHF. The CDR3 DNA reads TGTGCCAGCAGTCACGATGCGGGGGGGAATTCACCCCTCCACTTT. Filled out from reference TRBV14 and TRBJ1-6, the complete variable domain reads EAGVTQFPSHSVIEKGQTVTLRCDPISGHDNLYWYRRVMGKEIKFLLHFVKESKQDESGMPNNRFLAERTGGTYSTLKVQPAELEDSGVYFCASSHDAGGNSPLHFGNGTRLTVT.

This clone is judged medium-sized. The chain links TRBV30 to TRBJ2-7, with D hard to call. CDR3 length: 13 residues. Germline-derived CDR1 and CDR2 are GTSNPN and SVGIG (reference sequence). Trimming removed 1 base from V and 6 bases from J, with 13 bases in between. CDR3: CAWSGFEATEQYF. CDR3 nucleotides: TGTGCCTGGAGTGGGTTTGAGGCTACCGAGCAGTACTTC.

The chain joins TRBV4-1 to TRBJ2-7; TRBD2 matches 8 bases. V dropped 1 base and J dropped 3; count of bases not matched to a gene: 5. The CDR3 is 15 residues long. CDR1 MGHRA and CDR2 YSYEKL come from the germline V gene. CDR3 sequence: CASSQVQAGDYEQYF. CDR3 sequence (DNA): TGCGCCAGCAGCCAAGTCCAAGCGGGAGACTACGAGCAGTACTTC.